One sample yielded the 8 T cell receptor beta chains listed below, sequenced in a study of Graves' ophthalmopathy and Graves' hyperthyroidism. As the template, RNA transcripts were used to amplify TCR beta CDR3 regions. HTBI-primed RT-PCR formed the first round, and a multiplex PCR formed the second. TCRdb re-analysed the multiplex PCR reads in MiXCR, keeping a single row per CDR3 protein. The table shows some 210,000 distinct CDR3 sequences, with 29% occurring only once. The sample consisted of peripheral blood. These receptors were collected from a man in his fifties with Graves' ophthalmopathy.

The sample holds many counts of this clonotype. The chain links TRBV6-5 to TRBJ2-7, with a tentative D call TRBD2 (5 bases). Germline V CDR1 and CDR2: MNHEY, SVGAGI. CDR3 length equals 11 residues. The ends were cut back, 7 bases at V and 6 bases at J, with 10 bases in the middle. The CDR3 loop reads CASNSGIEQYF. In nucleotides, the CDR3 is TGTGCCAGCAATTCGGGGATCGAGCAGTACTTC.

This clonotype was seen at least ten times. V and J are TRBV5-1 and TRBJ2-5; 7 nucleotides match TRBD1. The CDR3 is made up of 15 amino acids. After removal of 0 bases from V and 4 bases from J, the junction contained 6 bases not matched to a gene. The V gene's germline CDR1 is SGHRS and CDR2 YFSETQ. In DNA, the CDR3 is TGCGCCAGCAGCTTGGCCAAGGGGGCGGGAGAGACCCAGTACTTC. Translation: CASSLAKGAGETQYF.

This clonotype was seen ten or more times. This sequence joins TRBV11-2 and TRBJ2-7; D is uncertain. The V gene lost 4 bases and the J gene lost 3 bases, with 13 bases spanning the gap. Germline CDR1 and CDR2: SGHAT and FQNNGV. The CDR3 runs 14 residues. CDR3 sequence reads: CASSSLRYHYEQYF. CDR3 sequence (DNA): TGTGCCAGCAGCTCCTTAAGATACCACTACGAGCAGTACTTC.

This clonotype was seen ten or more times. This sequence joins TRBV6-5 and TRBJ2-7; 10 nucleotides match TRBD2. Germline trimming cut 4 bases from V and 3 bases from J; bases unmatched to any gene: 3. The germline V gene has CDR1 MNHEY and CDR2 SVGAGI. This CDR3 region has 14 residues. CDR3 bases: TGTGCCAGCAGTTCTCTAGCGGGAGACTACGAGCAGTACTTC. Translating it yields CASSSLAGDYEQYF.

This clonotype was seen ten or more times. This sequence joins TRBV11-3 and TRBJ2-5; the D gene is possibly TRBD1 (6 bases). This CDR3 spans 14 amino acids. V lost 5 bases, J lost 2 bases, and 12 bases lay in between. From germline, CDR1 is SGHNT and CDR2 YENEEA. CDR3 residues: CASSATGTQETQYF. The CDR3 DNA sequence: TGTGCCAGCAGCGCGACCGGGACACAAGAGACCCAGTACTTC.

This clonotype was seen many times. An end of the junction does not agree with germline; a read error may underlie this. The J gene is TRBJ2-7, the V gene TRBV12-5, with 8 bases identical to TRBD2. Germline lookup yields CDR1 LGHNT and CDR2 FRNRAP. The CDR3 has 14 residues. The CDR3 nucleotides are TGTGCTAGTGCTTTGAGCGGGAGCTCTTACGAGCAGTACTTC. It specifies CASALSGSSYEQYF.

Ten or more counts support this clonotype. The rearrangement joins TRBV7-3 to TRBJ1-1, with D unclear. Germline lookup yields CDR1 SGHTA and CDR2 FQGTGA. The germline V and J ends were trimmed by 2 bases and 1 base, with 5 bases remaining between them. This CDR3 comprises 13 residues. CDR3 coding DNA: TGTGCCAGCAGCTTATCCAAGAACACTGAAGCTTTCTTT. The encoded protein is CASSLSKNTEAFF.

This clonotype was picked up many times. This chain links TRBV20-1 with TRBJ2-7; D might be TRBD1 or TRBD2, each matching 5 bases. The V end was cut by 6 bases, the J end by 3 bases, with 15 bases between. The CDR3 contains 13 residues. Germline V gene lookup returns CDR1 DFQATT and CDR2 SNEGSKA (reference sequence). CDR3 DNA sequence: TGCAGTGCCGGGTCGGGGCTCCTCTACGAGCAGTACTTC. As protein: CSAGSGLLYEQYF.